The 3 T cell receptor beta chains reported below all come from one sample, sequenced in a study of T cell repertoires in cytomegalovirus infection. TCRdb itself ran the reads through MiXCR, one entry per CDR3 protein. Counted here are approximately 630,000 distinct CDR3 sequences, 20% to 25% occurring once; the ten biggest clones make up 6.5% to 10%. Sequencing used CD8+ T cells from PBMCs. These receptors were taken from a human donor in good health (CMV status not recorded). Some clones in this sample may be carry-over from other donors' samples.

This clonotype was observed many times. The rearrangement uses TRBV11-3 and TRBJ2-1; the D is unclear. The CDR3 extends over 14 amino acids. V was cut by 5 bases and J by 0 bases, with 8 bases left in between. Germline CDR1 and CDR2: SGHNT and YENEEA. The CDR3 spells CASSPYSSYNEQFF. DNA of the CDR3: TGTGCCAGCAGCCCATATAGCTCCTACAATGAGCAGTTCTTC. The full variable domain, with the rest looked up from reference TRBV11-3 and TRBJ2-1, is EAGVVQSPRYKIIEKKQPVAFWCNPISGHNTLYWYLQNLGQGPELLIRYENEEAVDDSQLPKDRFSAERLKGVDSTLKIQPAELGDSAVYLCASSPYSSYNEQFFGPGTRLTVL.

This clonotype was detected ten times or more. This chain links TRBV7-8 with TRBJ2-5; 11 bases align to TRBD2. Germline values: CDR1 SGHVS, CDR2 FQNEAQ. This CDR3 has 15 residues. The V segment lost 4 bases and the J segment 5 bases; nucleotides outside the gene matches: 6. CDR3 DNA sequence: TGTGCCAGCAGCTCCCTAGCGGGGGGTGGGGAGACCCAGTACTTC. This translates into CASSSLAGGGETQYF.

The CDR3 sequence: CASSRDRLSGEAFF. The CDR3 DNA sequence: TGTGCCAGCAGCCGGGACAGGCTTTCTGGGGAAGCTTTCTTT. The chain combines TRBV2 with TRBJ1-1, with 8 bases matching TRBD1. The V segment lost 6 bases and the J segment 8 bases; nucleotides outside the gene matches: 11. The CDR3 is 14 amino acids. CDR1 and CDR2 from the germline V gene are SNHLY and FYNNEI.